Each of the 31 T cell receptor beta chains below was sequenced from the same sample in a study of blood T cell repertoires in COVID-19. The table came from immunoSEQ multiplex PCR; TCRdb's copy has only in-frame clones and leaves some out. The repertoire holds approximately 150,000 clones, with around 87% as singletons. The material sequenced was peripheral blood. The origin of the receptors is a man at least 80 years old with acute or convalescent COVID-19.

Note on this clone: Other DNA sequences within the sample encode an identical CDR3. The chain joins TRBV3-1 (or the pseudogene TRBV3-2) to TRBJ2-5; no clear D gene. The CDR3 is 11 amino acids. Trimming took 2 bases from V and 5 from J, leaving 3 bases between them. The germline CDR1 and CDR2 sequences are LGHDT and YNNKEL (reference sequence). CDR3 in amino acids: CASSQLETQYF. The CDR3 DNA follows: TGTGCCAGCAGCCAACTTGAGACCCAGTACTTC.

The genes are TRBV30 and TRBJ2-5, with D possibly matching TRBD2 (5 bases). The CDR3 is 13 residues long. CDR1 and CDR2 from the germline V gene are GTSNPN and SVGIG (reference sequence). V was cut by 0 bases and J by 2 bases, with 7 bases left in between. CDR3 in DNA: TGTGCCTGGAGTGTTGGACTTCAAGAGACCCAGTACTTC. Translating it yields CAWSVGLQETQYF.

The V gene is TRBV27, the J gene TRBJ2-1; D is ambiguous. Germline assignment: CDR1 MNHEY and CDR2 SMNVEV (reference sequence). The CDR3 length is 14 residues. The V and J ends lost 2 bases and 1 base respectively, with 6 bases between them. This CDR3 is CASSLGQSYNEQFF. CDR3 nucleotides: TGTGCCAGCAGTTTAGGGCAGTCCTACAATGAGCAGTTCTTC.

This CDR3 is CASSPLVPETQYF. CDR3 bases: TGCGCCAGCAGCCCCCTAGTTCCAGAGACCCAGTACTTC. V is TRBV4-1 and J is TRBJ2-5; D call uncertain. The CDR3 spans 13 residues. Germline V CDR1 and CDR2: MGHRA, YSYEKL. With 4 bases removed from V and 4 bases from J, the gap between germline ends came to 10 bases.

The chain uses TRBV7-8 and TRBJ1-5, with TRBD1 matching over 8 bases. Germline-derived CDR1 and CDR2 are SGHVS and FQNEAQ. With V trimmed by 5 bases and J by 6 bases, 15 bases remained unmatched. The CDR3 has 17 residues. The DNA for the CDR3 is TGTGCCAGCAGCCACGGGACAGGCCTTGGTGAGCGTCAGCCCCAGCATTTT. It translates to CASSHGTGLGERQPQHF.

Only one count was recorded for this clone. The chain has TRBV19 and TRBJ2-1, with TRBD1 identical over 10 bases. This CDR3 is 16 amino acids long. The germline V gene has CDR1 LNHDA and CDR2 SQIVND (reference sequence). J was trimmed by 8 bases and V by 3 bases; bases with no gene match: 10. CDR3 in amino acids: CASSIFGTGVVDEQFF. The CDR3 DNA follows: TGTGCCAGTAGTATTTTCGGGACAGGGGTAGTAGATGAGCAGTTCTTC.

This chain connects TRBV2 to TRBJ2-6; D is uncertain. The CDR3 is 17 amino acids. Per germline, CDR1 SNHLY and CDR2 FYNNEI. V gave up 7 bases and J gave up 2 bases, with 18 bases separating them. The CDR3 reads CASMGHKTHPGANVLTF. CDR3 nucleotide sequence: TGTGCCAGCATGGGCCACAAAACCCACCCTGGGGCCAACGTCCTGACTTTC.

There are many counts of this clone. The chain uses TRBV7-8 and TRBJ2-2, with 9 bases aligning to TRBD2. The germline gives CDR1 SGHVS, CDR2 FQNEAQ. After removal of 1 base from V and 0 bases from J, the junction contained 3 bases not matched to a gene. The CDR3 consists of 17 residues. CDR3 sequence: CASSLEAGGANTGELFF. CDR3 DNA: TGTGCCAGCAGCTTAGAAGCGGGAGGTGCGAACACCGGGGAGCTGTTTTTT.

The chain joins TRBV5-5 to TRBJ2-5; D gene ambiguous. Per germline, CDR1 SGHKS and CDR2 YYEKEE (reference sequence). This CDR3 is built from 14 residues. The V end was cut by 1 base, the J end by 1 base, with 8 bases between. The CDR3 sequence: CASSLSQSQETQYF. In DNA, the CDR3 is TGTGCCAGCAGCTTGTCGCAGTCCCAAGAGACCCAGTACTTC.

This clone was observed a few times. The gene calls are TRBV21-1 and TRBJ1-1; the table calls TRBD1, which could not be checked here. TRBV21-1 is deemed a pseudogene. CDR3 size: 11 residues. CDR3 in amino acids: CASSKVNEAFF. The CDR3 region has the DNA TGTGCCAGCAGCAAAGTCAATGAAGCTTTCTTT.

This clone was seen a handful of times. The rearrangement links TRBV29-1 to TRBJ2-7; the D gene is possibly TRBD1 (5 bases). With 4 bases removed from V and 4 bases from J, the gap between germline ends came to 14 bases. Germline V gives CDR1 SQVTM, CDR2 ANQGSEA. The CDR3 length is 13 residues. The CDR3 DNA follows: TGCAGCGTTGGGGAAGGGGTTGGGTACGAGCAGTACTTC. Translated, it gives CSVGEGVGYEQYF.

The chain combines TRBV27 with TRBJ2-2; 7 nucleotides line up with TRBD1. CDR3 length: 14 residues. Germline CDR1 reads MNHEY; CDR2 reads SMNVEV (reference sequence). Trimming at V came to 7 bases and at J to 7 bases, leaving 9 bases not matched to a gene. This CDR3 reads CASKDRTFGGELFF. In DNA form, the CDR3 reads TGTGCCAGCAAGGACAGGACTTTTGGCGGGGAGCTGTTTTTT.

The chain joins TRBV18 to TRBJ1-4; 8 bases fit TRBD1. The trim removed 3 bases at V and 0 bases at J, leaving 6 bases unmatched. The CDR3 totals 17 residues. Per germline, CDR1 KGHSH and CDR2 LQKENI. Here the CDR3 reads CASSPSGTGATNEKLFF. For the CDR3, the DNA is TGTGCCAGCTCACCCTCAGGGACAGGTGCAACTAATGAAAAACTGTTTTTT.

The chain is built from TRBV4-1 and TRBJ2-4; 13 bases fit TRBD2. Looked up from germline, CDR1 is MGHRA and CDR2 is YSYEKL. This CDR3 is built from 20 residues. Trimming took 1 base from V and 1 from J; bases not matched to a gene: 10. The DNA for the CDR3 is TGCGCCAGCAGCCAAGCTCCACTAGCGGGGGGGCCTGGTGCCAAAAACATTCAGTACTTC. It codes for CASSQAPLAGGPGAKNIQYF.

This clone was seen once. The J gene is TRBJ1-5, the V gene TRBV27; D is undetermined. Germline-derived CDR1 and CDR2 are MNHEY and SMNVEV (reference sequence). V dropped 1 base and J dropped 1 base, with 17 bases sitting between them. CDR3 length: 18 amino acids. The CDR3: CASSLYGPLAGSNQPQHF. DNA of the CDR3: TGTGCCAGCAGTTTATACGGACCTCTGGCGGGGAGCAATCAGCCCCAGCATTTT.

The V and J genes are TRBV12-2 and TRBJ2-3; no check of the table's D call, TRBD2, against the DNA was made. TRBV12-2 is reported as a pseudogene. The CDR3 is 15 amino acids. The DNA of the CDR3 is TGTGCAAGTCGCTCTAGCGGGGGGGACCCAGATACGCAGTATTTT. This translates into CASRSSGGDPDTQYF.

The chain's CDR3 is CASSVAGGPYNEQFF. CDR3 nucleotide sequence: TGTGCCAGCAGCGTAGCGGGAGGGCCCTACAATGAGCAGTTCTTC. J is TRBJ2-1 and V is TRBV9; 8 nucleotides align to TRBD2. V gave up 0 bases and J gave up 2 bases; unmatched junction bases: 1. The CDR3 covers 15 residues. The germline CDR1 and CDR2 sequences are SGDLS and YYNGEE.

The chain combines TRBV15 with TRBJ2-5; D call uncertain. This CDR3 has 16 residues. V gave up 0 bases and J gave up 5 bases, with 16 bases separating them. Germline V gene sequence: CDR1 LNHNV, CDR2 YYDKDF (reference sequence). The CDR3 loop is CATSRDPSRNSETQYF. The CDR3 nucleotides read TGTGCCACCAGCAGAGATCCCTCCAGGAATTCGGAGACCCAGTACTTC.

The rearrangement joins TRBV3-1 (or the pseudogene TRBV3-2) to TRBJ2-5, with TRBD2 identical over 7 bases. V was pared by 6 bases and J by 1 base, with 8 bases of the junction left unmatched. The CDR3 length is 15 residues. The V gene's germline CDR1 is LGHDT and CDR2 YNNKEL (reference sequence). Here the CDR3 DNA reads TGTGCCAGCAGTACTAGGCGGGGGAGCCAAGAGACCCAGTACTTC. It yields the protein CASSTRRGSQETQYF.

V and J are TRBV28 and TRBJ1-2, with a possible D match to TRBD1 (6 bases). The CDR3 consists of 16 residues. Germline values: CDR1 MDHEN, CDR2 SYDVKM. Trimming pared 3 bases from V and 8 bases from J, leaving 22 bases between. CDR3 in amino acids: CASSFTGMTGRRGYTF. The DNA of the CDR3 is TGTGCCAGCAGTTTCACTGGCATGACAGGTCGGAGGGGCTACACCTTC.

V and J are TRBV5-1 and TRBJ2-5; the D gene is possibly TRBD1 (6 bases). In germline, CDR1 is SGHRS, CDR2 YFSETQ. With 2 bases removed from V and 0 bases from J, the gap between germline ends came to 11 bases. CDR3 length equals 15 residues. This CDR3 is CASSLLTGHQETQYF. The CDR3 DNA sequence: TGCGCCAGCAGCTTACTGACAGGTCACCAAGAGACCCAGTACTTC.

The genes are TRBV19 and TRBJ2-7, with TRBD1 identical over 7 bases. The germline V gene has CDR1 LNHDA and CDR2 SQIVND (reference sequence). There are 16 residues in the CDR3. V shed 9 bases and J 4 bases; nucleotides not matched to a gene: 18. DNA of the CDR3: TGTGCCAGCGCTTCCCGGGACAGCCTTACCGAGTACGAGCAGTACTTC. This sequence encodes CASASRDSLTEYEQYF.

The V call is TRBV6-2 or TRBV6-3, the J call TRBJ2-1, with 7 bases lining up with TRBD2. V shed 4 bases, J shed 0 bases, and the junction held 0 bases outside the gene matches. The CDR3 has 14 residues. CDR1 is MNHEY, CDR2 SVGEGT, per germline. DNA of the CDR3: TGTGCCAGCAGTTGGACTAGCTCCTACAATGAGCAGTTCTTC. Residues: CASSWTSSYNEQFF.

V gene TRBV19 combines with J gene TRBJ2-5; TRBD1 agrees at 8 bases. Germline-derived CDR1 and CDR2 are LNHDA and SQIVND (reference sequence). V lost 4 bases and J lost 1; bases outside the gene matches: 5. There are 15 residues in the CDR3. The CDR3 here is CASSTGGSSQETQYF. In DNA form, the CDR3 reads TGTGCCAGTAGTACAGGGGGCTCATCCCAAGAGACCCAGTACTTC.

The chain recombines TRBV6-5 with TRBJ2-7; 8 bases align to TRBD1. The germline gives CDR1 MNHEY, CDR2 SVGAGI. The CDR3 contains 15 residues. The junction had 12 bases not matched to a gene; V was cut back by 6 bases and J by 5 bases. The CDR3 here is CASSSGTGPLDEQYF. CDR3 in DNA: TGTGCCAGCAGCTCCGGGACAGGCCCTTTAGACGAGCAGTACTTC.

V and J are TRBV28 and TRBJ1-2; D uncertain. Germline V gives CDR1 MDHEN, CDR2 SYDVKM. Trimming took off 8 bases at V and 7 bases at J, with 11 bases between the two ends. The CDR3 contains 11 residues. In nucleotides, the CDR3 is TGTGCCAGCCGTTGGGAGGGTGGCTACACCTTC. Its translation: CASRWEGGYTF.

The V gene is TRBV5-5, the J gene TRBJ1-5; unclear D gene. Trimming took 4 bases from V and 6 from J, leaving 20 bases between them. CDR3 length equals 16 residues. Germline assignment: CDR1 SGHKS and CDR2 YYEKEE (reference sequence). CDR3 in DNA: TGTGCCAGCAGCCCCTATCGGCCAGGCGTCGTTCAGCCCCAGCATTTT. Encoded protein: CASSPYRPGVVQPQHF.

This chain uses TRBV29-1 with TRBJ2-1; D may be TRBD1 (5 bases). Germline V gene sequence: CDR1 SQVTM, CDR2 ANQGSEA. Trimming pared 7 bases from V and 9 bases from J, leaving 10 bases between. This CDR3 is 10 amino acids long. CDR3 residues: CSGGQGEQFF. In DNA form, the CDR3 reads TGCAGCGGTGGACAAGGTGAGCAGTTCTTC.

The chain recombines TRBV11-1 with TRBJ2-3, with 9 bases that match TRBD1. The CDR3 length is 16 residues. Trimming at V came to 1 base and at J to 0 bases, leaving 2 bases not matched to a gene. CDR1 and CDR2 from the germline V gene are SGHAT and FQDESV (reference sequence). The CDR3 DNA reads as TGTGCCAGCAGCTTAGGGGACAGGGAAAGCACAGATACGCAGTATTTT. Translation: CASSLGDRESTDTQYF. The complete variable domain, with remaining parts taken from reference TRBV11-1 and TRBJ2-3, reads EAEVAQSPRYKITEKSQAVAFWCDPISGHATLYWYRQILGQGPELLVQFQDESVVDDSQLPKDRFSAERLKGVDSTLKIQPAELGDSAMYLCASSLGDRESTDTQYFGPGTRLTVL.

This clone was counted ten times or more. The chain recombines TRBV10-1 with TRBJ2-2; D might be TRBD1 (5 bases). CDR1 and CDR2 from the germline V gene are WNHNN and SYGVQD (reference sequence). The CDR3 extends over 15 amino acids. V was pared by 4 bases and J by 4 bases, with 13 bases between. CDR3 DNA: TGCGCCAGCAGTGTGGGGCAATACAGCACCGGGGAGCTGTTTTTT. It is translated as CASSVGQYSTGELFF.

This clone appeared a few times. The V gene is TRBV5-1, the J gene TRBJ2-7; TRBD1 agrees at 11 bases. This CDR3 spans 15 amino acids. V lost 3 bases and J lost 6; bases outside the gene matches: 8. Germline V gene data show CDR1 as SGHRS and CDR2 as YFSETQ. CDR3 sequence reads: CASSSAPGQGGEQYF. The CDR3 bases are TGCGCCAGCAGCTCCGCACCGGGACAGGGGGGCGAGCAGTACTTC.